This T cell receptor (beta chain) was identified during a study of T cell repertoires in cytomegalovirus infection. On the study more broadly: In the study, CMV epitopes included recently identified HLA-C-restricted and well-studied HLA-B-restricted ones.

Study outcomes and limitations: The ex vivo response was dominated by HLA-C-restricted CMV-specific TCR beta clonotypes.

One entry per CDR3 protein results from TCRdb running MiXCR on the reads. This sample yields fewer than 1,000,000 distinct CDR3 sequences, of which approximately 31% are seen a single time; roughly 13% belongs to the top ten. Points on this clonotype: Its target is not known. At one boundary the junction diverges from the germline segment, which might be a read error.

CDR1 and CDR2 (germline): MGHRA, YSYEKL. The CDR3 runs 15 residues. The sequence derives from a human donor in good health (CMV status not recorded). Some clones in this sample may be carry-over from other donors' samples. The input for sequencing was cultured CD8+ T cells from PBMCs, taken from culture after CMV antigen stimulation. The genes are TRBV4-1 and TRBJ1-1; perhaps TRBD1 as D (6 bases). The CDR3: CTSSHTGSENTEAFF. CDR3 DNA sequence: TGTACCAGCAGCCACACAGGGTCAGAGAACACTGAAGCTTTCTTT.